This passage covers 6 T cell receptor beta chains from one sample sequenced in a study of CD4 T cells in relation to SARS-CoV-2 and coronaviruses. Unexposed donor CD4+ T cells date from about 2010-2018, before the COVID-19 pandemic. Using immunoSEQ multiplex PCR, the repertoire was profiled, and TCRdb retains in-frame clones only, with some absent. The sample shows 65,000 or so clones, approximately 94% of them seen only once. Source material: naive CD4+ T cells from PBMCs. Subset reported: naive CD4+ T cells isolated by negative enrichment. The receptors shown here come from a human donor in good health.

The V and J genes are TRBV19 and TRBJ2-3; 8 positions agree with TRBD1. Germline values: CDR1 LNHDA, CDR2 SQIVND (reference sequence). There are 16 residues in the CDR3. V was clipped by 4 bases and J by 7 bases; unmatched bases: 13. CDR3 in amino acids: CASSTRGLVGGNTQYF. In DNA form, the CDR3 reads TGTGCCAGTAGTACCAGGGGGCTAGTGGGAGGAAATACGCAGTATTTT.

The rearrangement uses TRBV18 and TRBJ1-1; TRBD1 is a possible D gene (5 bases). V was pared by 3 bases and J by 5 bases, with 16 bases between. The CDR3 contains 15 residues. Germline CDR1 and CDR2: KGHSH and LQKENI. CDR3 protein: CASSPDQGGGTEAFF. DNA of the CDR3: TGTGCCAGCTCACCGGATCAGGGCGGAGGGACTGAAGCTTTCTTT.

The CDR3 nucleotides read TGTGCCAGCAGCTTAGGGGAAATGAACACTGAAGCTTTCTTT. This codes for CASSLGEMNTEAFF. The chain combines TRBV7-8 with TRBJ1-1; D unclear. CDR1 is SGHVS and CDR2 is FQNEAQ in the germline V gene. The CDR3 loop spans 14 amino acids. The ends were cut back, 1 base at V and 0 bases at J, with 6 bases in the middle.

V gene TRBV19 combines with J gene TRBJ1-5; tentatively, D is TRBD1 (5 bases). This CDR3 comprises 15 residues. The ends were cut back, 9 bases at V and 2 bases at J, with 17 bases in the middle. The V gene's germline CDR1 is LNHDA and CDR2 SQIVND (reference sequence). As DNA, the CDR3 is TGTGCCAGCAAAAAGGGGCCCCGGGGCAATCAGCCCCAGCATTTT. Protein: CASKKGPRGNQPQHF.

The chain uses TRBV7-9 and TRBJ1-3; the D gene is possibly TRBD1 (5 bases). From germline, CDR1 is SEHNR and CDR2 FQNEAQ (reference sequence). V was shortened by 2 bases and J by 3 bases, with 14 bases between the two germline ends. This CDR3 is built from 16 residues. The DNA of the CDR3 is TGTGCCAGCAGCTTAAGTCAGGGAATGCATGGAAACACCATATATTTT. Its protein is CASSLSQGMHGNTIYF.

The chain has TRBV21-1 and TRBJ2-7. TRBV21-1 is tagged as a pseudogene. The CDR3 runs to 15 residues. The DNA for the CDR3 is TGTGCCAGCAGCTTAGGGGGCGGGAGAAGCGACGAGCAGTACTTC. This codes for CASSLGGGRSDEQYF.